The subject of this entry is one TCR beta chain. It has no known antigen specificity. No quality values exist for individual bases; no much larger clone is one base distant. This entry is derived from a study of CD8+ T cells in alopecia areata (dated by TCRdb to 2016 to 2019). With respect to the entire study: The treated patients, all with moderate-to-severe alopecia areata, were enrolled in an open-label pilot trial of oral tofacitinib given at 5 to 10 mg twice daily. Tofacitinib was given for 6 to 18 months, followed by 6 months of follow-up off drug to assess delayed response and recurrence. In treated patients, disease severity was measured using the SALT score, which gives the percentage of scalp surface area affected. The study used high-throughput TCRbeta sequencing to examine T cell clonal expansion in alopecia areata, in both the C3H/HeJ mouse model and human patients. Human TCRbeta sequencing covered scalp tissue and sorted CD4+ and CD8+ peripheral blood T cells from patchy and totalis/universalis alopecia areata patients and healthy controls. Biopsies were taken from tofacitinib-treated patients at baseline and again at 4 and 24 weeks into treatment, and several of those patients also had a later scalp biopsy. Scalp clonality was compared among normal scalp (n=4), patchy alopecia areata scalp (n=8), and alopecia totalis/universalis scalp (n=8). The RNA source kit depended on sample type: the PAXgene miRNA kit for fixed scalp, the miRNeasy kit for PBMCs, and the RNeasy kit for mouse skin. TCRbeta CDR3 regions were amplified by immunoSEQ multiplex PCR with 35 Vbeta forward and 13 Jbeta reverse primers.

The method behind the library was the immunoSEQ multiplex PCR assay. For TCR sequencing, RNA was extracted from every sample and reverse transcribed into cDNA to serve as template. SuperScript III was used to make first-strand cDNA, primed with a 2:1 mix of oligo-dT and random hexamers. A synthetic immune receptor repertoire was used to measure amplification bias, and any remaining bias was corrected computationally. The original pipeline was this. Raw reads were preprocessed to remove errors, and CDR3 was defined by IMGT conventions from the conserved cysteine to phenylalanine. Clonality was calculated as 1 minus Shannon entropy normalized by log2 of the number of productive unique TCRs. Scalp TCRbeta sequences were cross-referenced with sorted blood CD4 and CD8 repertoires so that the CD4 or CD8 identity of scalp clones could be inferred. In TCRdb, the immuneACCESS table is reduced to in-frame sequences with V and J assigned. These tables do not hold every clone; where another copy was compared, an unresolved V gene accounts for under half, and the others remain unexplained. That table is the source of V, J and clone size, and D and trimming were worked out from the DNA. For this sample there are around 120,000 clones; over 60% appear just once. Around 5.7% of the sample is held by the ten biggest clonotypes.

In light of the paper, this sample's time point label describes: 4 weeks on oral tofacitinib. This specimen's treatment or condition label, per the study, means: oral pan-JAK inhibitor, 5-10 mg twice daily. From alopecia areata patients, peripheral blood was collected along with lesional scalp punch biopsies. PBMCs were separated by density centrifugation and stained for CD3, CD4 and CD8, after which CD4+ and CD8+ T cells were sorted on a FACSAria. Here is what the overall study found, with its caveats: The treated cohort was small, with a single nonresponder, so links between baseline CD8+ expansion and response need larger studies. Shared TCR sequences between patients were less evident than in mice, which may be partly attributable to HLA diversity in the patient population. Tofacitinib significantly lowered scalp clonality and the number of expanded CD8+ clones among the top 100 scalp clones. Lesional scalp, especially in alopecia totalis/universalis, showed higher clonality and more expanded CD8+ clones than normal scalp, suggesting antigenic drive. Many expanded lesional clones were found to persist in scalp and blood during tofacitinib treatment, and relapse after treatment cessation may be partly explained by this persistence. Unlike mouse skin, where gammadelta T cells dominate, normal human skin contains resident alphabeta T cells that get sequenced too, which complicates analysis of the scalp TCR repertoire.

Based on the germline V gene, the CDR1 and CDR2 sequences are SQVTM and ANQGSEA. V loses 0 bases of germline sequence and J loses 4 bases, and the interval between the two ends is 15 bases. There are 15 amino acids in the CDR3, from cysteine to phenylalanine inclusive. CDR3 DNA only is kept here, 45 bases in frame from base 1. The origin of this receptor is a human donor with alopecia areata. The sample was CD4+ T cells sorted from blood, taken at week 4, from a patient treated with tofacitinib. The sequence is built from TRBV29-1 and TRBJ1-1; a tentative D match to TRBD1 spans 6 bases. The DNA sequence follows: TGCAGCGTTGAAGATAATGGGGGCCGTTCCACTGAAGCTTTCTTT. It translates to CSVEDNGGRSTEAFF.